The 5 T cell receptor beta chains below come from one sample, sequenced in a study of blood T cell repertoires in COVID-19. TCRdb keeps only in-frame clones here, not all; method: immunoSEQ multiplex PCR. The sample yields around 100,000 clones, about nine tenths seen once. Sequences were obtained from peripheral blood. All receptors derive from a man in his forties or fifties with acute or convalescent COVID-19.

This chain joins TRBV5-6 and TRBJ1-6; D gene unclear. The CDR3 runs to 14 residues. Germline V gene lookup returns CDR1 SGHDT and CDR2 YYEEEE. V was shortened by 6 bases and J by 6 bases, with 13 bases between the two germline ends. CDR3 coding DNA: TGTGCCAGCACCATGGGTACAGTTAATTCACCCCTCCACTTT. Translated, it gives CASTMGTVNSPLHF.

The chain uses TRBV5-8 and TRBJ2-3; maybe TRBD1 (5 bases). The V end was cut by 4 bases, the J end by 4 bases, with 13 bases between. The CDR3 length is 14 residues. CDR1 and CDR2 (germline): SGHTS, YDEGEE. CDR3 region: CASSPRVSSDTQYF. The DNA for the CDR3 is TGTGCCAGCAGCCCCAGGGTGTCTTCAGATACGCAGTATTTT.

This chain uses TRBV11-2 with TRBJ2-7, with 7 bases lining up with TRBD2. The V gene end was trimmed by 5 bases and the J gene end by 6 bases; junction bases not matched to a gene: 16. The CDR3 length is 16 residues. Germline CDR1 SGHAT, CDR2 FQNNGV. This CDR3 is CASSHTLGGGQTEQYF. The CDR3 DNA reads TGTGCCAGCAGCCATACCCTTGGGGGAGGGCAAACCGAGCAGTACTTC.

This chain joins TRBV20-1 and TRBJ1-2; the D is unclear. Trimming removed 5 bases from V and 4 bases from J, with 8 bases in between. The CDR3 loop spans 11 amino acids. Germline-derived CDR1 and CDR2 are DFQATT and SNEGSKA (reference sequence). The CDR3 is CSAASVYGYTF. The CDR3 DNA reads as TGCAGTGCTGCGAGCGTCTATGGCTACACCTTC.

In this sample, this clone turned up a few times. The rearrangement uses TRBV30 and TRBJ1-1; 7 bases match TRBD1. CDR3 length: 11 amino acids. V lost 2 bases, J lost 13 bases, and 7 bases stayed unmatched. Germline V gene lookup returns CDR1 GTSNPN and CDR2 SVGIG (reference sequence). CDR3 region: CAWSSGTVFFF. The CDR3 region has the DNA TGTGCCTGGAGTTCCGGGACAGTATTTTTCTTT.